This T cell receptor (beta chain) was recovered during a study of cytomegalovirus exposure and HLA in healthy donors. Notes on the study in general: It was assumed in the presence/absence analyses that sequencing depth was roughly uniform across donors.

As regards this clone: The antigen remains unidentified.

60 Vbeta and 13 Jbeta primers were used in PCR. TCRdb keeps only in-frame clones here, not all; method: immunoSEQ multiplex PCR. Of 200,000 to 250,000 clones listed, more than 75% were seen once; the top ten hold 5% to 6.5%. Per the germline V gene, CDR1 is SGHAT and CDR2 is FQNNGV. This CDR3 is 17 amino acids long. V lost 4 bases to trimming and J lost 0 bases; unmatched junction nucleotides: 8. This clonotype was obtained from a middle-aged woman in good health and CMV-seropositive. This chain connects TRBV11-2 to TRBJ2-1; 8 positions match TRBD2. The source material was PBMCs. CDR3 coding DNA: TGTGCCAGCAGCTCATCAGCGGGGGCCCACTCCTACAATGAGCAGTTCTTC. This translates into CASSSSAGAHSYNEQFF.